Listed below are T cell receptor beta chains from one sample, sequenced in a study of cytomegalovirus exposure and HLA in healthy donors. Libraries were prepared by immunoSEQ multiplex PCR; TCRdb keeps only in-frame clonotypes and omits some of them. The sample contains approximately 170,000 clones, about 85% of which appear only once. Sequenced: PBMCs. All receptors come from a woman aged 45-65 years in good health and CMV-seropositive. The CDR3 runs from the conserved cysteine through the conserved F or W. A D gene is named only where the DNA matches it firmly. Rows may omit the clone size; those that give it use once, few, many or a size class.

>TRBJ2-7|TRBD2|NA|TRBV4-3
CASSQDLLPGLAGGHSYEQYF
TGCGCCAGCAGCCAAGATCTCCTACCGGGACTAGCGGGGGGGCACTCCTACGAGCAGTACTTC
>TRBJ1-1|NA|once|TRBV9
CASSFGHQNTEAFF
TGTGCCAGCAGCTTCGGACATCAGAACACTGAAGCTTTCTTT
>TRBJ2-3|NA|NA|TRBV19
CASSLQTGILTDTQYF
TGTGCCAGTAGTTTACAAACAGGGATCTTGACAGATACGCAGTATTTT
>TRBJ1-1|TRBD1|NA|TRBV5-4
CASSMGQGFEAFF
TGTGCCAGCAGCATGGGACAGGGGTTCGAAGCTTTCTTT
>TRBJ1-1|NA|NA|TRBV10-3
CAIISTGIGLNTEAFF
TGTGCCATCATTTCCACAGGGATAGGTTTGAACACTGAAGCTTTCTTT
>TRBJ1-2|NA|NA|TRBV23-1
CASSQSRIQVGGYGYTF
TGCGCCAGCAGTCAATCTAGAATTCAGGTAGGAGGCTATGGCTACACCTTC
>TRBJ1-1|NA|NA|TRBV30
CAWSAWGLTAFF
TGTGCCTGGAGTGCCTGGGGACTGACAGCTTTCTTT
>TRBJ2-1|NA|NA|TRBV6-5
CASSTGLRDEQFF
TGTGCCAGCAGTACAGGGCTTAGGGATGAGCAGTTCTTC
>TRBJ2-7|TRBD1|NA|TRBV15
CATSIEPGQGYEQYF
TGTGCCACCAGTATAGAGCCGGGACAGGGTTACGAGCAGTACTTC
>TRBJ2-5|TRBD2|NA|TRBV4-1
CASSQEPGLAVQETQYF
TGCGCCAGCAGCCAAGAGCCTGGACTAGCAGTACAAGAGACCCAGTACTTC
>TRBJ2-1|TRBD2|few|TRBV7-3
CASSLVAGPIHEQFF
TGTGCCAGCAGCTTAGTAGCGGGACCCATCCATGAGCAGTTCTTC
>TRBJ2-2|TRBD1|NA|TRBV18
CASSPRTGTGGANTGELFF
TGTGCCAGCTCACCTAGGACCGGGACAGGGGGCGCGAACACCGGGGAGCTGTTTTTT
>TRBJ1-1|NA|few|TRBV6-5
CASSYPTSDRNTEAFF
TGTGCCAGCAGTTACCCAACCTCCGACAGGAACACTGAAGCTTTCTTT
>TRBJ2-5|TRBD2|NA|TRBV2
CASMRTSGTVGETQYF
TGTGCCAGCATGAGGACTAGCGGGACGGTAGGAGAGACCCAGTACTTC
>TRBJ2-7|TRBD2|NA|TRBV9
CASSPSTGGGSEQYF
TGTGCCAGCAGCCCTTCAACGGGGGGAGGTTCCGAGCAGTACTTC
>TRBJ2-2|NA|NA|TRBV4-2
CASSQEELRGRTGELFF
TGTGCCAGCAGCCAAGAGGAACTGCGGGGGCGCACCGGGGAGCTGTTTTTT
>TRBJ2-7|NA|NA|TRBV19
CASSISSGYEQYF
TGTGCCAGTAGTATATCCAGTGGCTACGAGCAGTACTTC
>TRBJ2-2|NA|NA|TRBV6-6
CASSPPLTRNTGELFF
TGTGCCAGCAGCCCACCCCTTACTCGTAACACCGGGGAGCTGTTTTTT
>TRBJ1-1|NA|NA|TRBV4-2
CASSQSGRPRGTEAFF
TGTGCCAGCAGCCAATCGGGCAGGCCCCGGGGCACTGAAGCTTTCTTT
>TRBJ1-5|NA|NA|TRBV30
CACSWGENQPQHF
TGTGCCTGTTCGTGGGGAGAGAATCAGCCCCAGCATTTT
>TRBJ2-3|NA|NA|TRBV18
CASSRRLDGSDTQYF
TGTGCCAGCTCTCGGAGACTAGATGGTTCAGATACGCAGTATTTT
>TRBJ2-2|NA|NA|TRBV4-1
CASSQASVNTGELFF
TGCGCCAGCAGCCAAGCGTCGGTGAACACCGGGGAGCTGTTTTTT
>TRBJ2-7|NA|NA|TRBV7-3
CASSPVGSSYEQYF
TGTGCCAGCAGCCCAGTGGGGAGCTCCTACGAGCAGTACTTC
>TRBJ1-4|NA|NA|TRBV25-1
CASSEWRGGNEKLFF
TGTGCCAGCAGTGAATGGCGGGGGGGGAATGAAAAACTGTTTTTT
>TRBJ1-3|NA|NA|TRBV30
CAWGGDLSGNTIYF
TGTGCCTGGGGAGGGGACCTCTCTGGAAACACCATATATTTT
>TRBJ2-4|TRBD2|NA|TRBV4-1
CASSPGLAGGLAKNIQYF
TGCGCCAGCAGCCCGGGACTAGCGGGAGGGCTAGCCAAAAACATTCAGTACTTC
>TRBJ2-7|TRBD2|NA|TRBV18
CASSSGTSSYEQYF
TGTGCCAGCTCATCAGGGACTAGCAGTTACGAGCAGTACTTC
>TRBJ1-1|NA|NA|TRBV5-1
CASSLDGKNTEAFF
TGCGCCAGCAGCCTGGACGGTAAGAACACTGAAGCTTTCTTT
>TRBJ1-1|NA|NA|TRBV18
CASSPERKISYTEAFF
TGTGCCAGCTCACCAGAGAGGAAAATCAGTTACACTGAAGCTTTCTTT
>TRBJ1-2|NA|NA|TRBV7-9
CASSLIQGKGYTF
TGTGCCAGCAGCTTAATACAGGGTAAGGGCTACACCTTC
>TRBJ1-3|NA|NA|TRBV2
CASSGERAGNTIYF
TGTGCCAGCAGTGGGGAGAGGGCTGGAAACACCATATATTTT
>TRBJ1-1|TRBD1|NA|TRBV9
CASRALGTGSDAFF
TGTGCCAGCAGGGCCCTCGGGACAGGTTCCGACGCTTTCTTT
>TRBJ2-7|NA|once|TRBV28
CASSQDRVYEQYF
TGTGCCAGCAGTCAAGACAGAGTCTACGAGCAGTACTTC
>TRBJ2-3|TRBD2|once|TRBV5-1
CASNRGAGGPDTQYF
TGCGCCAGCAACCGTGGGGCGGGAGGGCCGGATACGCAGTATTTT
>TRBJ2-4|TRBD2|once|TRBV28
CASRPTSGRGLAKNIQYF
TGTGCCAGCAGACCGACTAGCGGGAGAGGCCTAGCCAAAAACATTCAGTACTTC
>TRBJ2-5|NA|NA|TRBV27
CASSSLLADQETQYF
TGTGCCAGCAGTTCCCTCCTCGCGGACCAAGAGACCCAGTACTTC
>TRBJ1-1|NA|NA|TRBV7-9
CASRARVEAFF
TGTGCCAGCAGAGCCCGGGTTGAAGCTTTCTTT
>TRBJ1-1|NA|once|TRBV29-1
CSVMRGGRNTEAFF
TGCAGCGTTATGAGGGGGGGGCGAAACACTGAAGCTTTCTTT
>TRBJ1-4|NA|NA|TRBV7-2
CASSLGAREKLFF
TGTGCCAGCAGCTTAGGGGCGCGCGAAAAACTGTTTTTT
>TRBJ2-3|NA|NA|TRBV2
CATSLDADTQYF
TGTGCCACCTCGCTAGACGCGGATACGCAGTATTTT
>TRBJ2-7|TRBD1|NA|TRBV27
CASTSWGTGAYEQYF
TGTGCCAGCACATCGTGGGGGACAGGGGCCTACGAGCAGTACTTC
>TRBJ1-6|NA|NA|TRBV23-1
CASSYPGVRSPLHF
TGCGCCAGCAGTTACCCGGGGGTTCGTTCACCCCTCCACTTT
>TRBJ2-7|NA|NA|TRBV19
CASSLPGTYEQYF
TGTGCCAGTAGTCTCCCCGGGACCTACGAGCAGTACTTC
>TRBJ2-5|TRBD1|NA|TRBV11-2
CASSSYRGGGETQYF
TGTGCCAGCAGCTCGTACAGGGGTGGGGGAGAGACCCAGTACTTC
>TRBJ2-5|TRBD2|once|TRBV30
CAWSVSGTSGGLGETQYF
TGTGCCTGGAGTGTAAGCGGGACTAGCGGGGGGTTAGGAGAGACCCAGTACTTC
>TRBJ2-7|TRBD2|few|TRBV29-1
CSASGGEAGLYEQYF
TGCAGCGCCTCGGGGGGGGAGGCGGGGCTCTACGAGCAGTACTTC
>TRBJ2-1|NA|NA|TRBV7-2
CASSLGIASVNEQFF
TGTGCCAGCAGCTTAGGTATAGCGTCCGTCAATGAGCAGTTCTTC